Listed below are T cell receptor beta chains from one sample, sequenced in a study of shared clonotypes between healthy human individuals. Generated by immunoSEQ multiplex PCR, the TCRdb table keeps only in-frame clones and is missing some. The sample holds 450,000 to 500,000 clones; around 80% are singletons and the top ten take more than 10%. The material sequenced was PBMCs. Receptors originate from a middle-aged woman in good health. Some clones in this sample may be carry-over from other donors' samples. Both conserved end residues are part of each CDR3. The D gene is left open where the match is weak. Clone size appears in some rows only: once, few, many, or a class for an expanded clone.

16,TRBV13,TRBJ2-3,.,.,CASSLGTGITTDTQYF,TGTGCCAGCAGCTTAGGGACAGGTATTACGACAGATACGCAGTATTTT
15,TRBV19,TRBJ2-2,few,TRBD2,CASSMAGGYTGELFF,TGTGCCAGTAGTATGGCGGGAGGGTACACCGGGGAGCTGTTTTTT
15,TRBV19,TRBJ1-5,.,TRBD1,CASSMTGGFTQPQHF,TGTGCCAGTAGTATGACAGGGGGATTCACTCAGCCCCAGCATTTT
17,TRBV7-6,TRBJ2-2,.,TRBD2,CASSLSLAGAGTGELFF,TGTGCCAGCAGCTTAAGTCTAGCGGGAGCGGGGACCGGGGAGTTGTTTTTT
12,TRBV27,TRBJ1-5,.,.,CASRDRNQPQHF,TGTGCCAGCAGGGATCGCAATCAGCCCCAGCATTTT
14,TRBV6-1,TRBJ1-1,.,TRBD1,CASSAPGGATEAFF,TGTGCCAGCAGTGCACCAGGGGGGGCCACTGAAGCTTTCTTT
14,TRBV9,TRBJ1-4,.,.,CASSAGTQNEKLFF,TGTGCCAGCAGCGCCGGGACCCAAAATGAAAAACTGTTTTTT
15,TRBV5-1,TRBJ2-1,.,.,CASSPAPDINNEQFF,TGCGCCAGCAGCCCAGCCCCGGACATAAACAATGAGCAGTTCTTC
13,TRBV10-3,TRBJ2-1,.,.,CAISVQGANEQFF,TGTGCCATCAGTGTCCAGGGAGCGAATGAGCAGTTCTTC
17,TRBV18,TRBJ1-1,.,.,CASSQRTTVGENTEAFF,TGTGCCAGCTCGCAGCGTACAACAGTGGGGGAGAACACTGAAGCTTTCTTT
14,TRBV7-2,TRBJ2-1,once,.,CASSLLHSYNEQFF,TGTGCCAGCAGCTTGCTCCACTCCTACAATGAGCAGTTCTTC
11,TRBV12-5,TRBJ1-1,.,.,CASGLATEAFF,TGTGCTAGTGGTTTGGCCACTGAAGCTTTCTTT
17,TRBV7-9,TRBJ2-2,.,TRBD2,CASSTTSGTANTGELFF,TGTGCCAGCAGCACCACTAGCGGGACAGCGAACACCGGGGAGCTGTTTTTT
13,TRBV29-1,TRBJ1-1,.,.,CSVRRTMNTEAFF,TGCAGCGTCCGGCGAACGATGAACACTGAAGCTTTCTTT
13,TRBV5-1,TRBJ2-5,few,TRBD1,CASSWTGEETQYF,TGCGCCAGCAGCTGGACAGGGGAAGAGACCCAGTACTTC
17,TRBV4-2,TRBJ2-1,.,.,CASSREEGGSSYNEQFF,TGTGCCAGCAGCCGGGAGGAAGGGGGGAGCTCCTACAATGAGCAGTTCTTC
14,TRBV19,TRBJ1-1,.,TRBD1,CASSILDRGTEAFF,TGTGCCAGTAGTATCCTGGACAGGGGCACTGAAGCTTTCTTT
15,TRBV5-1,TRBJ1-3,.,.,CASSLGAATGNTIYF,TGCGCCAGCAGCTTGGGCGCAGCCACGGGAAACACCATATATTTT
13,TRBV2,TRBJ1-2,.,.,CASSEAATDGYTF,TGTGCCAGCAGTGAAGCGGCGACCGATGGCTACACCTTC
13,TRBV5-1,TRBJ2-1,few,.,CASSGRGYNEQFF,TGCGCCAGCAGCGGAAGAGGTTACAATGAGCAGTTCTTC
11,TRBV29-1,TRBJ2-7,.,.,CSVGESYEQYF,TGCAGCGTTGGAGAATCCTACGAGCAGTACTTC
15,TRBV6-6,TRBJ2-7,once,TRBD1,CASSSLGTAFYEQYF,TGTGCCAGCAGTTCTTTGGGGACAGCATTCTACGAGCAGTACTTC
16,TRBV11-2,TRBJ2-7,.,TRBD2,CASSLGGLAGQYEQYF,TGTGCCAGCAGCTTGGGGGGACTAGCGGGCCAATACGAGCAGTACTTC
14,TRBV10-3,TRBJ2-7,once,.,CAISEQLATYEQYF,TGTGCCATCAGTGAACAACTCGCCACCTACGAGCAGTACTTC
14,TRBV21-1,TRBJ1-2,.,.,CASKQGSSDYGYTF,TGTGCCAGCAAACAGGGGAGTAGTGACTATGGCTACACCTTC
14,TRBV4-3,TRBJ2-7,.,TRBD2,CASSPGTSVYEQYF,TGCGCCAGCAGCCCCGGGACTAGCGTCTACGAGCAGTACTTC
15,TRBV10-3,TRBJ2-2,.,TRBD1,CAISPGQGDTGELFF,TGTGCCATCAGCCCGGGACAGGGGGACACCGGGGAGCTGTTTTTT
13,TRBV4-3,TRBJ1-5,few,.,CASSQDREQPQHF,TGCGCCAGCAGCCAAGATCGGGAACAGCCCCAGCATTTT
15,TRBV5-4,TRBJ2-1,.,TRBD2,CASSSPGTSGSRQFF,TGTGCCAGCAGCTCTCCCGGAACAAGCGGGAGTCGGCAGTTCTTC
14,TRBV4-1,TRBJ2-7,.,.,CASSKGPISYEQYF,TGCGCCAGCAGCAAGGGACCGATCTCCTACGAGCAGTACTTC
14,TRBV6-5,TRBJ2-7,once,.,CASSTGVGAYEQYF,TGTGCCAGCAGCACCGGGGTGGGGGCCTACGAGCAGTACTTC
16,TRBV7-6,TRBJ2-2,.,.,CASSSTRTPNTGELFF,TGTGCCAGCAGCTCCACTAGGACACCGAACACCGGGGAGCTGTTTTTT
13,TRBV6-5,TRBJ1-2,few,.,CASSYTDNQGYTF,TGTGCCAGCAGTTACACCGACAATCAGGGCTACACCTTC
17,TRBV28,TRBJ1-3,.,.,CASSHGTRYRSGNTIYF,TGTGCCAGCAGTCACGGGACACGGTATAGGTCTGGAAACACCATATATTTT
12,TRBV29-1,TRBJ2-7,.,TRBD1,CSAWDSSYERYF,TGCAGCGCCTGGGACAGCTCCTACGAGCGGTACTTC
14,TRBV7-3,TRBJ2-1,.,TRBD2,CASSLAGGPNEQFF,TGTGCCAGCAGCTTAGCGGGAGGGCCCAATGAGCAGTTCTTC